The rows below give T cell receptor beta chains drawn from one sample of a study of blood T cells in healthy people across ages. TCRdb fed the 5' RACE reads into MiXCR, producing one record per CDR3 protein. This sample yields more than 900,000 distinct CDR3 sequences, of which 25% are seen a single time; about 0.69% belongs to the top ten. These data are also associated with another study on T cells of mothers and their children.

The specimen was blood. The receptors here all came from a girl aged 2 to 9 in good health. The CDR3 runs from the conserved cysteine through the conserved F or W. A D gene is named only where the DNA matches it firmly. Size is omitted from some rows. Given values are once, few, many or a class for expanded clones.

NA	13	NA	TRBJ2-4	TRBV7-3	TGTGCCAGCAGTCTAAGTGACAAAAACATTCAGTACTTC	CASSLSDKNIQYF
NA	16	TRBD1	TRBJ1-4	TRBV12-3/TRBV12-4	TGTGCCAGCAGTTTAGCGCCGGTGGCAGGGGGTGAAAAACTGTTTTTT	CASSLAPVAGGEKLFF
few	15	TRBD2	TRBJ2-7	TRBV2	TGTGCCAGCACTGTCAGCGGGACCGTTTTCGGCGAGCAGTACTTC	CASTVSGTVFGEQYF
NA	17	TRBD1	TRBJ1-4	TRBV5-6	TGTGCCAGCAGCCCCGGGACAGGGGGCTTGACTAATGAAAAACTGTTTTTT	CASSPGTGGLTNEKLFF
few	14	TRBD1	TRBJ2-7	TRBV29-1	TGCAGCGTCGAAGCCGGGACAGGGACCTACGAGCAGTACTTC	CSVEAGTGTYEQYF
NA	13	NA	TRBJ1-1	TRBV6-5	TGTGCCAGCAGTTACCGAGGCAGAGAAGAAGCTTTCTTT	CASSYRGREEAFF
few	15	TRBD1	TRBJ2-3	TRBV6-4	TGTGCCAGCAGTGACTCGCAGGGGGCCACAGATACGCAGTATTTT	CASSDSQGATDTQYF
NA	12	TRBD1	TRBJ1-1	TRBV20-1	TGCAGTGCTTACAGGGGGCAGACTGAAGCTTTCTTT	CSAYRGQTEAFF
NA	11	NA	TRBJ2-5	TRBV2	TGTGCCAGCACGTGGGTGGAGACCCAGTACTTC	CASTWVETQYF
NA	14	TRBD2	TRBJ2-1	TRBV29-1	TGCAGCGTTATTAGTGCGGGAGGAGTCGATGAGCAGTTCTTC	CSVISAGGVDEQFF
NA	14	NA	TRBJ2-3	TRBV6-5	TGTGCCAGCAGTTATACTCAGGGCCCAGATACGCAGTATTTT	CASSYTQGPDTQYF
NA	14	NA	TRBJ2-1	TRBV7-3	TGTGCCGGCAGCACACAGGGACAAGACAATGAGCAGTTCTTC	CAGSTQGQDNEQFF
few	14	TRBD2	TRBJ2-5	TRBV29-1	TGCAGCGTTGGTCTCTTGGCGGGAGGGCAGACCCAGTACTTC	CSVGLLAGGQTQYF
NA	14	NA	TRBJ1-6	TRBV4-1	TGCGCCAGCAGCCAAGATCTTGGCAATTCACCCCTCCACTTT	CASSQDLGNSPLHF
NA	14	NA	TRBJ1-2	TRBV10-3	TGTGCCATCCGTGGTGAGGGGACCACTTACGGCTACACCTTC	CAIRGEGTTYGYTF
NA	14	TRBD1	TRBJ2-7	TRBV14	TGTGCCACCCCGTTGGAGGACAGGGGATCCGAGCAGTACTTC	CATPLEDRGSEQYF
NA	15	TRBD1	TRBJ1-1	TRBV2	TGTGCCAGCAGGGAGACGGGACAGTTGAACACTGAAGCTTTCTTT	CASRETGQLNTEAFF
NA	14	NA	TRBJ2-4	TRBV27	TGTGCCAGCAGTTTACCGGGAGAGGAGAACATTCAGTACTTC	CASSLPGEENIQYF
NA	16	TRBD2	TRBJ2-5	TRBV6-2/TRBV6-3	TGTGCCAGCAGCCAACTAGCGGGAGCGCACCAAGAGACCCAGTACTTC	CASSQLAGAHQETQYF
NA	15	TRBD1	TRBJ2-7	TRBV6-2/TRBV6-3	TGTGCCAGCAGTCTCATCTACAGGGGGCCACACGAGCAGTACTTC	CASSLIYRGPHEQYF
few	15	TRBD1	TRBJ1-2	TRBV28	TGTGCCATCACGGGACAGGGGGCCCTAAACTATGGCTACACCTTC	CAITGQGALNYGYTF
few	11	NA	TRBJ1-2	TRBV20-1	TGCAGTGCTAGCAAGGGGAATGGCCACACCTTC	CSASKGNGHTF
NA	15	TRBD2	TRBJ2-1	TRBV9	TGTGCCAGCAGCTCCCGCGGGGGGAACTACAATGAGCAGTTCTTC	CASSSRGGNYNEQFF
few	13	TRBD2	TRBJ2-1	TRBV2	TGTGCCAGCATGCTAGCGGGGGACAATGAGCAGTTCTTC	CASMLAGDNEQFF
NA	14	NA	TRBJ1-6	TRBV5-1	TGCGCCAGCAGCTTGGTTGTGGGAGAATCACCCCTCCACTTT	CASSLVVGESPLHF
NA	18	TRBD2	TRBJ2-2	TRBV6-2/TRBV6-3	TGTGCCAGCAGTGCCCTAGCCTTAGCGGGACCGAACACCGGGGAGCTGTTTTTT	CASSALALAGPNTGELFF
NA	15	TRBD1	TRBJ2-5	TRBV12-3/TRBV12-4	TGTGCCAGCAGGTCCGGGACAGGGGTACAAGAGACCCAGTACTTC	CASRSGTGVQETQYF
many	13	NA	TRBJ1-2	TRBV29-1	TGCAGCGTTGAACAGGAGCCTTTCTATGGCTACACCTTC	CSVEQEPFYGYTF
few	15	NA	TRBJ2-7	TRBV6-5	TGTGCCAGCAGTTACAGACAGTTTAGCTCCTACGAGCAGTACTTC	CASSYRQFSSYEQYF
few	11	NA	TRBJ2-2	TRBV27	TGTGCCAGCATGGGGCACGGGGAGCTGTTTTTT	CASMGHGELFF
NA	13	NA	TRBJ2-7	TRBV28	TGTGCCAGCAGGGGACAAACAGGATACGAGCAGTACTTC	CASRGQTGYEQYF
few	13	NA	TRBJ2-1	TRBV6-5	TGTGCCAGCAGTTACTCGAACAGGGCGGGTTTTTTCTTC	CASSYSNRAGFFF
NA	16	TRBD1	TRBJ1-6	TRBV5-1	TGCGCCAGCAGCTTAATGGGACAGGGGGCGAATTCACCCCTCCACTTT	CASSLMGQGANSPLHF
few	13	NA	TRBJ1-4	TRBV2	TGTGCCAGCACAGCCCGCAATAATGAAAAACTGTTTTTT	CASTARNNEKLFF
few	15	NA	TRBJ2-7	TRBV28	TGTGCCAGCAGTCCCCCGACACGTCCCACCTACGAGCAGTACTTC	CASSPPTRPTYEQYF
NA	16	TRBD1	TRBJ2-1	TRBV11-2	TGTGCCAGCAGAACTTACCGGGACAGGGGAAGGGATGAGCAGTTCTTC	CASRTYRDRGRDEQFF
few	13	NA	TRBJ2-7	TRBV29-1	TGCAGCGTTGAAGTACAAGACGGCGGGGAGCAGTACTTC	CSVEVQDGGEQYF
NA	13	NA	TRBJ1-2	TRBV20-1	TGCAGTGCTAAGGGCGTGGGGCCCTATGGCTACACCTTC	CSAKGVGPYGYTF
NA	14	TRBD1	TRBJ1-4	TRBV29-1	TGCAGCGTCCGATCCGCGACAGGGAATGAAAAACTGTTTTTT	CSVRSATGNEKLFF
NA	13	NA	TRBJ2-7	TRBV6-1	TGTGCCAGCAGTGGCACGACAGGATACGAGCAGTACTTC	CASSGTTGYEQYF
NA	12	NA	TRBJ1-5	TRBV20-1	TGCAGTTCCAAGGGGGGGAGTCAGCCCCAGCATTTT	CSSKGGSQPQHF
NA	14	NA	TRBJ2-1	TRBV29-1	TGCAGCGTTGAAGACAGGGTGCCCTACAATGAGCAGTTCTTC	CSVEDRVPYNEQFF
few	15	NA	TRBJ2-7	TRBV7-8	TGTGCCAGCATCGCGGGGGCAGTCGAGGGGTACGAGCAGTACTTC	CASIAGAVEGYEQYF